One T cell receptor (beta chain) is described in this entry. Its matching antigen is unknown. The sample has other DNA sequences that encode this CDR3 too. This specimen belongs to a study of cytomegalovirus exposure and HLA in healthy donors. PCR amplification relied on 60 Vbeta primers (plus 13 Jbeta primers). Measured with immunoSEQ multiplex PCR; TCRdb has only the in-frame clones, and not every one. The sample has about 120,000 clones, roughly 78% seen once; the top ten hold approximately 10%. Study results and caveats: It was approximately 150 TCR beta chains that were listed as cytomegalovirus-associated. Reportedly, HLA-A and HLA-B alleles of most subjects were accurately predicted from TCR beta.

Germline loops: CDR1 MGHRA, CDR2 YSYEKL. V lost 3 bases, J lost 1 base, and 16 bases lay in between. CDR3 length: 18 residues. The chain employs TRBV4-1 and TRBJ2-6; weak D call: TRBD2 (6 bases). The sequencing input was PBMCs. The sequence was collected from a man under 40 in good health and CMV-seropositive. CDR3 nucleotides: TGCGCCAGCAGCCACATATCGGCGGGGCGTTCTGGGGCCAACGTCCTGACTTTC. Translation: CASSHISAGRSGANVLTF.